The present entry profiles one T cell receptor beta chain with its context. This sample is drawn from a study of spatial heterogeneity in lung cancer. Time point of the sample: blood at routine non-recurrence follow-up after resection. Sequencing covered unsorted whole RNA taken from tumor, nontumor lung or frozen PBMC. TCRdb reprocessed the 5' RACE reads via MiXCR and lists one record per CDR3 protein. This table has some 120,000 distinct CDR3 sequences, 12% appearing once. V dropped 2 bases and J dropped 1 base, with 5 bases sitting between them. The CDR3 is 13 amino acids. V usage is TRBV12-3 or TRBV12-4 and J usage is TRBJ1-1; D uncertain. The TCR originated in a male donor with early-stage non-small cell lung cancer. This specimen consisted of PBMCs, obtained at follow-up. CDR3 in DNA: TGTGCCAGCAGTTTACCAGGGAACACTGAAGCTTTCTTT. Protein sequence: CASSLPGNTEAFF.